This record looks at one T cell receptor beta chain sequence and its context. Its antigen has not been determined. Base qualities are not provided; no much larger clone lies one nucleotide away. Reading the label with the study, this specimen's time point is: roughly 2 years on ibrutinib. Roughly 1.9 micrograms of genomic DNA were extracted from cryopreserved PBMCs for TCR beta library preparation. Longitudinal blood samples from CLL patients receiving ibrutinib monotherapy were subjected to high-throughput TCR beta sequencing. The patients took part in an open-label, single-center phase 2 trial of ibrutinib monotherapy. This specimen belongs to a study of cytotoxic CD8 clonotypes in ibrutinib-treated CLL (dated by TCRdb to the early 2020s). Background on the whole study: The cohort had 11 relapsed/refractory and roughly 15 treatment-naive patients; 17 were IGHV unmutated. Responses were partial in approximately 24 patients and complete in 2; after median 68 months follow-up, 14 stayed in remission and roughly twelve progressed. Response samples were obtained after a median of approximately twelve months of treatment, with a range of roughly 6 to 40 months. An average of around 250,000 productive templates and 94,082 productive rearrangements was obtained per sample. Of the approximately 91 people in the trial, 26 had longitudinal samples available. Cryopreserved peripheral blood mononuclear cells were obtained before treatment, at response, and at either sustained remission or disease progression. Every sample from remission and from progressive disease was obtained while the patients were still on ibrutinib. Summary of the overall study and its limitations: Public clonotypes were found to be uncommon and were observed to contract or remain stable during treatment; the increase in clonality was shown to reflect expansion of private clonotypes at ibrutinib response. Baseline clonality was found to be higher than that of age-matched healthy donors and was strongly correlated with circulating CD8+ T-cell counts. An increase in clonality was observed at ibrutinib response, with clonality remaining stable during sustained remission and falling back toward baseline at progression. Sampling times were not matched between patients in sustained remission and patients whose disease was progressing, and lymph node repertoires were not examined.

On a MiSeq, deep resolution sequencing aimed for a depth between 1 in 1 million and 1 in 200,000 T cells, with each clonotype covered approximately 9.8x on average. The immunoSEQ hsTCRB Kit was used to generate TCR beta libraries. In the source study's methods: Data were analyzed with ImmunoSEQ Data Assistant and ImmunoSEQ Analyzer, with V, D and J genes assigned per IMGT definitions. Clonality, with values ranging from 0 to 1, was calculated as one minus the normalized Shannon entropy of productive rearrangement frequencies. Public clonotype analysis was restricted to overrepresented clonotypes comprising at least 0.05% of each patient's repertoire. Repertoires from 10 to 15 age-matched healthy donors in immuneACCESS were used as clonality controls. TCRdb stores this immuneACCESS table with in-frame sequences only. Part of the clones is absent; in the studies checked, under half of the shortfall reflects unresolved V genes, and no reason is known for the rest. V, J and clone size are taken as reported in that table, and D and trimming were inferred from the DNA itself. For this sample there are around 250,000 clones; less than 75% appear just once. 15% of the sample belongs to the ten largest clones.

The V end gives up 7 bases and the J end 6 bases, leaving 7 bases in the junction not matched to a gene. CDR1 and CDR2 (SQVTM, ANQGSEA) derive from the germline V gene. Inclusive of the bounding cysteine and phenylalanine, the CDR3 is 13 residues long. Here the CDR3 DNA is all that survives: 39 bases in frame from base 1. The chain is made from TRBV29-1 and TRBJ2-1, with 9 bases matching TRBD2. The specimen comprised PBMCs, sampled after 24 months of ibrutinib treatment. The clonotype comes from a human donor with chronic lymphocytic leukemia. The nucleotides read TGCAGCGGGATAGCGGGAGTAGGCAATGAGCAGTTCTTC. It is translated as CSGIAGVGNEQFF.